The rows below give T cell receptor beta chains drawn from one sample of a study of shared clonotypes between healthy human individuals. TCRdb's table, derived via immunoSEQ multiplex PCR, lists solely in-frame clones and lacks some. This sample has over a million clones, with roughly 96% found just once. Sequenced input: naive CD4+ T cells sorted from blood. These receptors were obtained from a man aged 25-45 years in good health. Both conserved end residues are part of each CDR3. D genes are given only for firm matches. Some rows have no size entry. The others give once, few or many, or a class for an expanded clone.

-,TRBJ2-7,-,TRBV7-2,CASSPGGGGYEQYF,TGTGCCAGCAGCCCAGGGGGAGGGGGCTACGAGCAGTACTTC
once,TRBJ2-7,-,TRBV6-5,CASSYLQTVLYEQYF,TGTGCCAGCAGTTACCTACAGACGGTTCTTTACGAGCAGTACTTC
-,TRBJ1-5,-,TRBV5-1,CASSLQGFGDQPQHF,TGCGCCAGCAGCTTGCAGGGATTTGGGGATCAGCCCCAGCATTTT
-,TRBJ2-3,TRBD2,TRBV10-3,CAISDSGSSTDTQYF,TGTGCCATCAGTGATAGCGGGTCGAGCACAGATACGCAGTATTTT
-,TRBJ2-7,-,TRBV5-1,CASSLVGRGYEQYF,TGCGCCAGCAGCTTGGTGGGGCGAGGCTACGAGCAGTACTTC
-,TRBJ2-7,-,TRBV2,CASTPGYEQYF,TGTGCCAGCACCCCAGGCTACGAGCAGTACTTC
-,TRBJ2-7,-,TRBV7-2,CASSLVWQGGNEQYF,TGTGCCAGCAGCTTAGTTTGGCAGGGAGGCAACGAGCAGTACTTC
-,TRBJ1-3,-,TRBV9,CASSDQVFSGNTIYF,TGTGCCAGCAGCGATCAGGTATTCTCTGGAAACACCATATATTTT
-,TRBJ1-4,TRBD1,TRBV27,CASRTGVNEKLFF,TGTGCCAGCAGGACAGGGGTTAATGAAAAACTGTTTTTT
-,TRBJ2-7,-,TRBV2,CASSAGLEGEQYF,TGTGCCAGCAGTGCGGGGCTTGAGGGCGAGCAGTACTTC
-,TRBJ2-5,-,TRBV5-1,CASSLARYQETQYF,TGCGCCAGCAGCTTGGCCCGTTACCAAGAGACCCAGTACTTC
-,TRBJ1-2,TRBD1,TRBV19,CASSPGQGANGYTF,TGTGCCAGTAGCCCGGGACAGGGGGCCAATGGCTACACCTTC
-,TRBJ1-5,TRBD1,TRBV4-1,CASSQDSGTDSFYLSNQPQHF,TGCGCCAGCAGCCAAGATTCGGGGACAGACAGTTTCTACTTAAGCAATCAGCCCCAGCATTTT
-,TRBJ2-2,-,TRBV6-6,CASRVRGLSGELFF,TGTGCCAGCAGAGTACGGGGGCTCAGCGGGGAGCTGTTTTTT
-,TRBJ2-7,TRBD2,TRBV11-2,CASSGLAGDRAYEQYF,TGTGCCAGCAGCGGACTAGCGGGAGATCGGGCCTACGAGCAGTACTTC
-,TRBJ2-7,TRBD2,TRBV6-6,CASRLNQRETYEQYF,TGTGCCAGCCGCCTCAACCAGCGGGAGACTTACGAGCAGTACTTC
-,TRBJ1-1,-,TRBV7-9,CASSYGSTEAFF,TGTGCCAGCAGCTACGGGTCCACTGAAGCTTTCTTT
-,TRBJ2-2,-,TRBV25-1,CASSSGEFAGELFF,TGTGCCAGCAGTTCAGGGGAATTCGCCGGGGAGCTGTTTTTT
-,TRBJ2-7,TRBD1,TRBV27,CASSGQETYEQYF,TGTGCCAGCTCCGGACAGGAAACCTACGAGCAGTACTTC
-,TRBJ2-5,-,TRBV19,CASSRGEGAGETQYF,TGTGCCAGTAGTCGAGGTGAGGGCGCGGGGGAGACCCAGTACTTC
-,TRBJ2-7,TRBD1,TRBV14,CASRRAGTGGYEQYF,TGTGCCAGCAGACGCGCCGGGACAGGGGGGTACGAGCAGTACTTC
-,TRBJ2-7,-,TRBV7-6,CASSLGAYRKTSYEQYF,TGTGCCAGCAGCTTAGGGGCTTACCGCAAGACGTCCTACGAGCAGTACTTC
-,TRBJ2-5,-,TRBV6-1,CASSVYFWETQYF,TGTGCCAGCAGTGTCTATTTTTGGGAGACCCAGTACTTC
-,TRBJ2-1,TRBD2,TRBV9,CASSVGPGLAGGHNEQFF,TGTGCCAGCAGCGTAGGCCCGGGACTAGCGGGAGGTCACAATGAGCAGTTCTTC
-,TRBJ1-2,-,TRBV6-1,CASSEEGRGDYGYTF,TGTGCCAGCAGTGAAGAGGGCAGGGGAGACTATGGCTACACCTTC
-,TRBJ2-2,-,TRBV11-3,CASSYTDARASELFF,TGTGCCAGCAGCTATACGGATGCCAGGGCAAGTGAGCTGTTTTTT